One and the same sample provided the 27 T cell receptor beta chains below, sequenced in a study of Ad26.COV2.S vaccination and SARS-CoV-2 variants. Treatment of the sample: around 19 received Ad26.COV2.S at low or high dose, single or two shots; roughly 5 received placebo; per-sample allocation not given. Following the first vaccine or placebo injection, samples were taken on day 63. Profiling relied on immunoSEQ multiplex PCR, and the TCRdb table lists in-frame clones only, not all of them. The table records fewer than 400,000 clones, roughly 90% of them present only once. Material: peripheral blood, obtained in a trial of Ad26.COV2.S vaccine versus placebo. These receptors were taken from a person aged 18-65 years who received the Ad26.COV2.S COVID-19 vaccine or a placebo.

The genes are TRBV7-9 and TRBJ1-1; 7 nucleotides match TRBD1. Germline assignment: CDR1 SEHNR and CDR2 FQNEAQ (reference sequence). The CDR3 is made up of 18 amino acids. V shed 1 base and J 7 bases; nucleotides not matched to a gene: 18. CDR3 region: CASSLVGGRSVKGSEAFF. The CDR3 DNA sequence: TGTGCCAGCAGCTTAGTAGGGGGCCGGTCTGTAAAAGGGAGTGAAGCTTTCTTT.

The J gene is TRBJ1-5, the V gene TRBV18; 11 nucleotides match TRBD1. The CDR3 extends over 16 amino acids. The V and J ends lost 0 bases and 4 bases, in that order; junction bases with no gene match: 2. Germline assignment: CDR1 KGHSH and CDR2 LQKENI. The CDR3 here is CASSPPGQGGNQPQHF. In DNA, the CDR3 is TGTGCCAGCTCACCACCGGGACAGGGGGGAAATCAGCCCCAGCATTTT.

Regarding this clone: The same CDR3 arises from other DNA sequences in this sample as well. The chain joins TRBV6-5 to TRBJ1-2; D unclear. The CDR3 sequence is 12 residues long. The V end was cut by 2 bases, the J end by 2 bases, with 3 bases between. The germline gives CDR1 MNHEY, CDR2 SVGAGI. CDR3 DNA: TGTGCCAGCAGTTACGGGAACTATGGCTACACCTTC. This codes for CASSYGNYGYTF.

V and J are TRBV5-6 and TRBJ2-1; the match to TRBD2 covers 9 bases. The germline gives CDR1 SGHDT, CDR2 YYEEEE. This CDR3 spans 17 amino acids. V was pared by 0 bases and J by 5 bases, with 9 bases of the junction left unmatched. The CDR3 DNA is TGTGCCAGCAGCTTGGTTTCAGGCGGGAGGGCCCACAATGAGCAGTTCTTC. This encodes CASSLVSGGRAHNEQFF.

This sequence joins TRBV9 and TRBJ1-2; no clear D gene. This CDR3 has 14 amino acids. V shed 0 bases and J shed 8 bases, with 14 bases lying between them. Per germline, CDR1 SGDLS and CDR2 YYNGEE. In DNA, the CDR3 is TGTGCCAGCAGCGTAGCTGTAAGTTCTTCCGGCTACACCTTC. It is translated as CASSVAVSSSGYTF. Full variable domain (rest looked up from reference TRBV9 and TRBJ1-2): DSGVTQTPKHLITATGQRVTLRCSPRSGDLSVYWYQQSLDQGLQFLIQYYNGEERAKGNILERFSAQQFPDLHSELNLSSLELGDSALYFCASSVAVSSSGYTFGSGTRLTVV.

The V gene is TRBV25-1, the J gene TRBJ2-5; D unclear. V gave up 5 bases and J gave up 5 bases, with 6 bases separating them. Germline V lookup: CDR1 MGHDK, CDR2 SYGVNS. This CDR3 is 11 amino acids long. The CDR3 sequence: CASSPWETQYF. The CDR3 DNA is TGTGCCAGCAGTCCCTGGGAGACCCAGTACTTC.

The gene calls are TRBV5-4 and TRBJ2-7; D not resolved. Germline lookup yields CDR1 SGHNT and CDR2 YYREEE (reference sequence). The CDR3 loop spans 14 amino acids. The ends were cut back, 5 bases at V and 6 bases at J, with 18 bases in the middle. The CDR3 coding sequence is TGTGCCAGCAGTTCTGTTGGCTCTAGGGCCGAGCAGTACTTC. Its protein product is CASSSVGSRAEQYF. The variable domain in full, with the rest retrieved from reference TRBV5-4 and TRBJ2-7, is ETGVTQSPTHLIKTRGQQVTLRCSSQSGHNTVSWYQQALGQGPQFIFQYYREEENGRGNFPPRFSGLQFPNYSSELNVNALELDDSALYLCASSSVGSRAEQYFGPGTRLTVT.

The V gene is TRBV5-1, the J gene TRBJ1-5; possible D gene TRBD1, 5 bases. The V gene's germline CDR1 is SGHRS and CDR2 YFSETQ. The CDR3 is 14 residues long. The V gene lost 4 bases and the J gene lost 7 bases, with 15 bases spanning the gap. The chain's CDR3 is CASSPKQGGQPQHF. DNA of the CDR3: TGCGCCAGCAGCCCGAAGCAGGGCGGACAGCCCCAGCATTTT.

This chain links TRBV15 with TRBJ2-2; D is ambiguous. The length of the CDR3 is 15 residues. Trimming shortened V by 0 bases and J by 2 bases, and 7 bases separated the two germline ends. Germline CDR1 and CDR2: LNHNV and YYDKDF (reference sequence). The CDR3 coding sequence is TGTGCCACCAGCAGAGATGGCCGTAACACCGGGGAGCTGTTTTTT. Its translation is CATSRDGRNTGELFF. Together with reference TRBV15 and TRBJ2-2, the CDR3 gives the full variable domain: DAMVIQNPRYQVTQFGKPVTLSCSQTLNHNVMYWYQQKSSQAPKLLFHYYDKDFNNEADTPDNFQSRRPNTSFCFLDIRSPGLGDTAMYLCATSRDGRNTGELFFGEGSRLTVL.

The chain has TRBV11-3 and TRBJ2-2, with 8 bases matching TRBD1. The CDR3 is 15 amino acids. From germline, CDR1 is SGHNT and CDR2 YENEEA. V was pared by 4 bases and J by 6 bases, with 7 bases of the junction left unmatched. CDR3 DNA: TGTGCCAGCAGCTCCGGGGACAGGAATTCCGGGGAGCTGTTTTTT. The encoded protein is CASSSGDRNSGELFF.

V and J are TRBV5-1 and TRBJ1-1; a possible D gene is TRBD1 (6 bases). Trimming took off 1 base at V and 6 bases at J, with 7 bases between the two ends. CDR3 size: 12 residues. Germline CDR1 is SGHRS and CDR2 is YFSETQ. The CDR3 region is CASSLSGAEAFF. DNA for the CDR3: TGCGCCAGCAGCTTGTCAGGGGCTGAAGCTTTCTTT.

The chain employs TRBV5-1 and TRBJ2-7; 8 bases map to TRBD1. Germline V gene sequence: CDR1 SGHRS, CDR2 YFSETQ. The V gene end was trimmed by 0 bases and the J gene end by 7 bases; junction bases not matched to a gene: 6. The CDR3 is 14 residues long. The CDR3 sequence is CASSLATGAVEQYF. The CDR3 DNA reads as TGCGCCAGCAGCTTGGCGACAGGGGCGGTGGAGCAGTACTTC.

The rearrangement joins TRBV28 to TRBJ2-7, with TRBD1 matching over 9 bases. Germline-derived CDR1 and CDR2 are MDHEN and SYDVKM. With 5 bases clipped from V and 7 bases from J, the junction kept 15 bases outside the gene matches. The CDR3 is 16 residues long. The CDR3 loop is CASSPNTGGHYVEQYV. The CDR3 nucleotides are TGTGCCAGCAGTCCCAATACAGGGGGCCACTACGTTGAGCAGTACGTC.

The chain joins TRBV27 to TRBJ2-5; 8 bases match TRBD2. Germline lookup yields CDR1 MNHEY and CDR2 SMNVEV (reference sequence). V dropped 8 bases and J dropped 3; count of bases not matched to a gene: 8. The CDR3 is 14 amino acids. CDR3 sequence: CASSAGGGKETQYF. The CDR3 DNA sequence: TGTGCCAGCTCGGCCGGGGGGGGGAAAGAGACCCAGTACTTC.

This clone occurred a few times. V usage is TRBV11-3 and J usage is TRBJ2-2; D is ambiguous. The CDR3 is 14 residues long. The V and J ends lost 0 bases and 2 bases respectively, with 4 bases between them. The germline V gene has CDR1 SGHNT and CDR2 YENEEA. CDR3 sequence reads: CASSLDGNTGELFF. In DNA, the CDR3 is TGTGCCAGCAGCTTAGACGGTAACACCGGGGAGCTGTTTTTT.

This chain's CDR3 is CASSETSGYEQYV. In DNA, the CDR3 is TGTGCCAGCAGTGAGACTAGCGGCTACGAGCAGTACGTC. V usage is TRBV6-1 and J usage is TRBJ2-7, with 9 positions matching TRBD2. Germline CDR1 reads MNHNS; CDR2 reads SASEGT. This CDR3 is 13 amino acids long. V shed 3 bases, J shed 3 bases, and the junction held 0 bases outside the gene matches.

V usage is TRBV4-3 and J usage is TRBJ1-4; 9 bases map to TRBD1. V shed 4 bases and J 8 bases; nucleotides not matched to a gene: 5. The germline CDR1 and CDR2 sequences are LGHNA and YSLEER. The CDR3 is 14 residues long. CDR3 nucleotides: TGCGCCAGCAGCCGGGACAGGGAGGGGGAAAAACTGTTTTTT. Protein sequence: CASSRDREGEKLFF.

The V call is TRBV24-1, the J call TRBJ2-3; possible D gene TRBD1, 7 bases. CDR1 and CDR2 from the germline V gene are KGHDR and SFDVKD. The V and J ends lost 4 bases and 6 bases respectively, with 16 bases between them. The CDR3 consists of 15 residues. CDR3 protein: CATSDRSGGPDTQYF. Here the CDR3 DNA reads TGTGCCACCAGTGACCGGTCAGGGGGGCCGGATACGCAGTATTTT.

The CDR3 DNA sequence: TGCGCCAGCAGCCAAGAACGGAAGTCCTACAATGAGCAGTTCTTC. It codes for CASSQERKSYNEQFF. The J gene is TRBJ2-1, the V gene TRBV4-3; the D is unclear. The germline CDR1 and CDR2 sequences are LGHNA and YSLEER. The CDR3 has 15 amino acids. Trimming took off 0 bases at V and 1 base at J, with 7 bases between the two ends.

The chain recombines TRBV7-9 with TRBJ2-2; TRBD2 matches at 16 bases. The V gene end was trimmed by 8 bases and the J gene end by 5 bases; junction bases not matched to a gene: 8. The CDR3 contains 17 residues. Per germline, CDR1 SEHNR and CDR2 FQNEAQ (reference sequence). The CDR3 region is CASAQPGLAGGTGELFF. For the CDR3, the DNA is TGTGCCAGCGCACAACCGGGACTAGCGGGAGGGACCGGGGAGCTGTTTTTT.

This clone was found a few times. This chain uses TRBV7-9 with TRBJ1-6; possibly TRBD1 for D (5 bases). The CDR3 is made up of 13 amino acids. Deletions cut 8 bases from V and 10 bases from J, with 15 bases between. Per the germline V gene, CDR1 is SEHNR and CDR2 is FQNEAQ (reference sequence). The CDR3 region has the DNA TGTGCCAGCGGGGATGGGGGGAAATCACCCCTCCACTTT. It translates to CASGDGGKSPLHF.

V is TRBV10-1 and J is TRBJ1-1; TRBD1 is a possible D gene (5 bases). Germline V gene lookup returns CDR1 WNHNN and CDR2 SYGVQD (reference sequence). V dropped 7 bases and J dropped 4 bases, with 13 bases sitting between them. This CDR3 is built from 13 residues. CDR3 loop: CASKSLGGTEAFF. The DNA of the CDR3 is TGCGCCAGCAAGTCCCTCGGGGGCACTGAAGCTTTCTTT.

The gene calls are TRBV19 and TRBJ2-3; D gene unclear. This CDR3 contains 12 residues. The germline CDR1 and CDR2 sequences are LNHDA and SQIVND (reference sequence). Trimming took off 8 bases at V and 2 bases at J, with 8 bases between the two ends. CDR3 in amino acids: CASEIITDTQYF. The CDR3, as DNA: TGTGCCAGTGAAATTATCACAGATACGCAGTATTTT.

The rearrangement joins TRBV7-6 to TRBJ2-3, with 8 bases that match TRBD2. Germline loops: CDR1 SGHVS, CDR2 FNYEAQ. CDR3 size: 16 residues. Germline trimming cut 1 base from V and 5 bases from J; bases unmatched to any gene: 8. CDR3 residues: CASSLEPAGVGDTQYF. The CDR3 bases are TGTGCCAGCAGCTTAGAACCAGCGGGAGTCGGAGATACGCAGTATTTT.

This clone came up a few times. The junction and the germline gene differ at one end; a read error may be behind it. The chain couples TRBV7-9 to TRBJ2-1; 8 nucleotides agree with TRBD1. Germline CDR1 SEHNR, CDR2 FQNEAQ (reference sequence). The CDR3 contains 15 residues. In DNA form, the CDR3 reads TGTGCCAGCAGCCTAGCCCGGACAGGGAACGATGAGCAGTTCTTC. It specifies CASSLARTGNDEQFF.

In its sample, this clone was seen a few times. The chain has TRBV6-5 and TRBJ1-6; D call uncertain. V was pared by 2 bases and J by 0 bases, with 8 bases between. The germline gives CDR1 MNHEY, CDR2 SVGAGI. The CDR3 totals 16 residues. CDR3: CASSYLQSSYNSPLHF. DNA for the CDR3: TGTGCCAGCAGTTACCTCCAAAGCTCCTATAATTCACCCCTCCACTTT.

This clone appeared once. This chain uses TRBV24-1 with TRBJ1-1; D is unresolved. The CDR3 sequence is 16 residues long. CDR1 is KGHDR and CDR2 is SFDVKD in the germline V gene. The V end was cut by 5 bases, the J end by 1 base, with 16 bases between. For the CDR3, the DNA is TGTGCCACCAGTGTGGCCCTCAGGTCAGGGAACACTGAAGCTTTCTTT. Residues: CATSVALRSGNTEAFF.